These 24 T cell receptor beta chains share one sample of origin, sequenced in a study of OX40 agonist ivuxolimab in advanced cancers. Clones were read by immunoSEQ multiplex PCR, and TCRdb kept only the in-frame ones, dropping some. The table has approximately 60,000 clones, approximately 88% seen once. Material: CD4+ or CD8+ T cells sorted from blood, obtained in a trial of the OX40 agonist ivuxolimab. The source of these receptors is an adult with an advanced solid tumor such as melanoma, head and neck, liver or kidney cancer.

CDR3 protein: CASSQGVVTEAFF. CDR3 DNA sequence: TGTGCCAGCAGCCAGGGGGTGGTCACTGAAGCTTTCTTT. This rearrangement joins TRBV27 to TRBJ1-1, with 7 nucleotides matching TRBD1. V lost 6 bases and J lost 4; bases outside the gene matches: 5. The CDR3 consists of 13 residues. Germline V CDR1 and CDR2: MNHEY, SMNVEV (reference sequence).

The V and J genes are TRBV5-4 and TRBJ2-3; no definite D call. V gave up 9 bases and J gave up 2 bases, with 4 bases separating them. The CDR3 loop spans 10 amino acids. CDR1 is SGHNT, CDR2 YYREEE, per germline (reference sequence). The CDR3 reads CAIYTDTQYF. CDR3 coding DNA: TGTGCCATCTACACAGATACGCAGTATTTT.

J is TRBJ2-2 and V is TRBV5-1; D is possibly TRBD1 or TRBD2 (5 bases each). Germline V gene sequence: CDR1 SGHRS, CDR2 YFSETQ. V lost 3 bases to trimming and J lost 0 bases, with 15 bases between them. This CDR3 has 17 residues. The CDR3, as DNA: TGCGCCAGCAGCTGGGGGACGCAACTCTCGAACACCGGGGAGCTGTTTTTT. Its translation is CASSWGTQLSNTGELFF.

V is TRBV2 and J is TRBJ2-7; TRBD2 aligns across 7 bases. Germline lookup yields CDR1 SNHLY and CDR2 FYNNEI. Unmatched junction bases numbered 2, after V lost 4 bases and J lost 2 bases. There are 13 residues in the CDR3. CDR3 in DNA: TGTGCCAGCAGTGTCAGCGGGACCTACGAGCAGTACGTC. Translated: CASSVSGTYEQYV.

Remarks on this clone: A read error may account for a junction end that differs from germline. CDR3 region: CTSSLVNQQETQYF. For the CDR3, the DNA is TGTACCAGCAGCTTAGTCAACCAACAAGAGACCCAGTACTTC. The rearrangement uses TRBV7-8 and TRBJ2-5; no clear D. Germline-derived CDR1 and CDR2 are SGHVS and FQNEAQ. The CDR3 sequence is 14 residues long.

This chain connects TRBV7-8 to TRBJ1-4; the match to TRBD1 covers 7 bases. Germline values: CDR1 SGHVS, CDR2 FQNEAQ. Germline trimming cut 6 bases from V and 3 bases from J; bases unmatched to any gene: 10. The CDR3 runs 16 residues. The DNA for the CDR3 is TGTGCCAGCAGTTCGAAAGGGACAGATTCTAATGAAAAACTGTTTTTT. Residues: CASSSKGTDSNEKLFF.

This clone counts as medium-sized (0.01 to 0.1%). The chain couples TRBV2 to TRBJ1-5, with D maybe TRBD1 (6 bases). The CDR3 runs to 13 residues. Germline-derived CDR1 and CDR2 are SNHLY and FYNNEI. With 7 bases removed from V and 5 bases from J, the gap between germline ends came to 12 bases. CDR3 DNA: TGTGCCAGCACGCGGACAGTCGATCAGCCCCAGCATTTT. Amino acid sequence: CASTRTVDQPQHF.

The rearrangement uses TRBV7-2 and TRBJ1-2; a possible D gene is TRBD1 (5 bases). The V gene's germline CDR1 is SGHTA and CDR2 FQGNSA. The V gene lost 1 base and the J gene lost 2 bases, with 11 bases spanning the gap. The CDR3 is 15 amino acids. CDR3 sequence reads: CASSLVEGTNYGYTF. CDR3 DNA: TGTGCCAGCAGCTTAGTTGAGGGGACCAACTATGGCTACACCTTC.

V usage is TRBV7-9 and J usage is TRBJ1-4, with D tentatively TRBD1 (6 bases). The CDR3 totals 13 residues. Germline CDR1 reads SEHNR; CDR2 reads FQNEAQ (reference sequence). Trimming shortened V by 6 bases and J by 12 bases, and 17 bases separated the two germline ends. DNA of the CDR3: TGTGCCAGCAGTCTGGGGGCACTGGAGGAACTGTTTTTT. This encodes CASSLGALEELFF.

The rearrangement uses TRBV13 and TRBJ1-2, with D perhaps TRBD1 (5 bases). Trimming cost V 3 bases and J 8 bases, with 10 bases left between them. The CDR3 is made up of 12 amino acids. The germline V gene has CDR1 PRHDT and CDR2 FYEKMQ (reference sequence). In nucleotides, the CDR3 is TGTGCCAGCAGCTTGTCGGGGGACGGCTACACCTTC. It encodes CASSLSGDGYTF.

The chain carries TRBV29-1 and TRBJ2-2; no clear D. Deletions cut 4 bases from V and 2 bases from J, with 8 bases between. The CDR3 totals 13 residues. Germline V lookup: CDR1 SQVTM, CDR2 ANQGSEA. The CDR3 sequence: CSVGAANTGELFF. DNA of the CDR3: TGCAGCGTTGGAGCCGCCAACACCGGGGAGCTGTTTTTT.

The gene calls are TRBV27 and TRBJ2-3; D is tentatively TRBD1 or TRBD2 (5 bases each). The CDR3 has 16 residues. Germline V lookup: CDR1 MNHEY, CDR2 SMNVEV (reference sequence). Trimming removed 6 bases from V and 6 bases from J, with 22 bases in between. CDR3 sequence reads: CASSPDPSGWGDTQYF. For the CDR3, the DNA is TGTGCCAGCAGCCCGGATCCCAGCGGTTGGGGGGATACGCAGTATTTT.

This chain connects TRBV30 to TRBJ2-2; 12 positions match TRBD2. The CDR3 length is 15 residues. V was clipped by 2 bases and J by 8 bases; unmatched bases: 6. The V gene's germline CDR1 is GTSNPN and CDR2 SVGIG (reference sequence). DNA for the CDR3: TGTGCCTGGAGTTGGCTAGCGGGAGGGCCGGGGGAGCTGTTTTTT. Translating gives CAWSWLAGGPGELFF.

This chain links TRBV27 with TRBJ1-2; 7 positions agree with TRBD1. The V gene end was trimmed by 6 bases and the J gene end by 3 bases; junction bases not matched to a gene: 13. The CDR3 is 16 amino acids. Germline-derived CDR1 and CDR2 are MNHEY and SMNVEV (reference sequence). The CDR3 region is CASRGPLSDRDYGYTF. The CDR3 DNA reads TGTGCCAGCAGGGGCCCGCTTTCAGACAGGGACTATGGCTACACCTTC.

The gene calls are TRBV19 and TRBJ2-5, with TRBD1 matching 8 bases. J lost 5 bases, V lost 1 base, and 9 bases had no gene match. Per germline, CDR1 LNHDA and CDR2 SQIVND (reference sequence). This CDR3 comprises 16 residues. In DNA form, the CDR3 reads TGTGCCAGTAGTATAGTGGCGACAGGGGCTATCGAGACCCAGTACTTC. The encoded protein is CASSIVATGAIETQYF.

This clone came up a few times. The chain uses TRBV9 and TRBJ1-2, with D maybe TRBD1 (6 bases). V was clipped by 7 bases and J by 4 bases, with 11 bases between them. This CDR3 has 12 amino acids. CDR1 and CDR2 (germline): SGDLS, YYNGEE. The CDR3 DNA reads TGTGCCAGCCGCCGGGACATCTATGGCTACACCTTC. This translates into CASRRDIYGYTF.

The rearrangement uses TRBV19 and TRBJ1-6; no firm D call. The V gene lost 8 bases and the J gene lost 7 bases, with 9 bases spanning the gap. This CDR3 is 12 amino acids long. Germline V gives CDR1 LNHDA, CDR2 SQIVND (reference sequence). This CDR3 reads CASADPNSPLHF. The CDR3 DNA follows: TGTGCCAGTGCTGACCCCAATTCACCCCTCCACTTT.

The chain employs TRBV18 and TRBJ1-2; D is perhaps TRBD1 (5 bases). CDR1 is KGHSH, CDR2 LQKENI, per germline. This CDR3 contains 16 residues. The V end was cut by 2 bases, the J end by 1 base, with 14 bases between. CDR3 region: CASSPGTAGFNYGYTF. For the CDR3, the DNA is TGTGCCAGCTCACCAGGGACGGCGGGGTTTAACTATGGCTACACCTTC.

This chain links TRBV5-1 with TRBJ1-1; D uncertain. The CDR3 is 12 residues long. Germline lookup yields CDR1 SGHRS and CDR2 YFSETQ. Trimming took off 3 bases at V and 5 bases at J, with 8 bases between the two ends. The CDR3 sequence is CASSSHGTEAFF. In DNA, the CDR3 is TGCGCCAGCAGCTCCCACGGGACTGAAGCTTTCTTT.

The chain has TRBV9 and TRBJ1-5; the D is unclear. With 8 bases removed from V and 5 bases from J, the gap between germline ends came to 20 bases. CDR3 length: 15 amino acids. CDR1 SGDLS and CDR2 YYNGEE come from the germline V gene. CDR3 nucleotide sequence: TGTGCCAGACGACGTCTGGGCAGTAAGGATCAGCCCCAGCATTTT. It codes for CARRRLGSKDQPQHF. The full variable domain, rest sourced from reference TRBV9 and TRBJ1-5, is DSGVTQTPKHLITATGQRVTLRCSPRSGDLSVYWYQQSLDQGLQFLIQYYNGEERAKGNILERFSAQQFPDLHSELNLSSLELGDSALYFCARRRLGSKDQPQHFGDGTRLSIL.

V gene TRBV7-9 combines with J gene TRBJ1-6; D is unclear. V was pared by 10 bases and J by 9 bases, with 4 bases between. This CDR3 is built from 9 residues. Germline V lookup: CDR1 SEHNR, CDR2 FQNEAQ (reference sequence). Here the CDR3 reads CAISSPLHF. The CDR3 nucleotides read TGTGCCATCTCTTCACCCCTCCACTTT.

V usage is TRBV9 and J usage is TRBJ2-7, with D uncertain. Trimming removed 0 bases at V and 5 bases at J, with 9 bases between. Looked up from germline, CDR1 is SGDLS and CDR2 is YYNGEE. This CDR3 region has 13 residues. CDR3 nucleotide sequence: TGTGCCAGCAGCGTAGGGGGTCGTAACGAGCAGTACTTC. Its translation is CASSVGGRNEQYF.

In its sample, this clone was seen once. The chain combines TRBV7-9 with TRBJ2-7, with 9 nucleotides matching TRBD1. The CDR3 length is 13 residues. Unmatched junction bases numbered 5, after V lost 9 bases and J lost 2 bases. Germline assignment: CDR1 SEHNR and CDR2 FQNEAQ (reference sequence). CDR3 residues: CASTGGSTYEQYF. In DNA, the CDR3 is TGTGCCAGTACAGGGGGCTCGACCTACGAGCAGTACTTC.

The rearrangement uses TRBV9 and TRBJ2-3; 11 positions match TRBD2. Germline lookup yields CDR1 SGDLS and CDR2 YYNGEE. Trimming at V came to 0 bases and at J to 1 base, leaving 1 base not matched to a gene. CDR3 length: 16 amino acids. CDR3 residues: CASSVELAGGTDTQYF. For the CDR3, the DNA is TGTGCCAGCAGCGTAGAACTAGCGGGAGGCACAGATACGCAGTATTTT.